The 26 T cell receptor beta chains in this list originate from one sample, sequenced in a study of CXCR3-negative and CXCR3-positive naive CD8 T cells. The libraries of TRB cDNA were prepared using 5' RACE with UMI labels. TCRdb reprocessed the 5' RACE reads and keeps a single row for each CDR3 protein, giving no DNA. In all, the sample yields some 8,000 distinct CDR3 sequences. Input material: naive CXCR3- CD8+ T cells from blood. Subset here: CD45RO-CCR7+CD27+CD95- naive CD8+ T cells lacking CXCR3 (TNR3-). The receptors derive from a human donor in good health. Some clones in this sample may be carry-over from other donors' samples.

This chain connects TRBV20-1 to TRBJ1-1. This CDR3 comprises 12 residues. CDR1 and CDR2 (germline): DFQATT, SNEGSKA (reference sequence). CDR3 protein: CSARDWDTEAFF.

V is TRBV2 and J is TRBJ2-6; the D call of TRBD1 rests on TCRdb alone, since no DNA is present to check it. The CDR3 loop spans 18 amino acids. The germline V gene encodes CDR1 SNHLY and CDR2 FYNNEI. CDR3 loop: CASSERDKILSGANVLTF.

V gene TRBV20-1 combines with J gene TRBJ2-1; no DNA is available, so the TRBD1 call from TCRdb remains unchecked. In germline, CDR1 is DFQATT, CDR2 SNEGSKA (reference sequence). The CDR3 has 16 residues. The CDR3 sequence: CSARDTGGGVYNEQFF.

This clonotype counts as medium-sized (0.01 to 0.1%) by frequency. This chain joins TRBV29-1 and TRBJ1-1. CDR3 size: 11 residues. Germline loops: CDR1 SQVTM, CDR2 ANQGSEA. CDR3 in amino acids: CSVSLNTEAFF.

According to its frequency, this clonotype is medium-sized. The chain carries TRBV12-3 or TRBV12-4 and TRBJ2-1; TCRdb outputs TRBD2, but without DNA this stays unchecked. This CDR3 is 17 amino acids long. The CDR3 is CASRGYGVAGLYNEQFF.

Frequency places this clonotype as medium-sized. This chain connects TRBV6-5 to TRBJ2-1. The CDR3 consists of 14 residues. Per the germline V gene, CDR1 is MNHEY and CDR2 is SVGAGI. CDR3 sequence reads: CASSYYGGSDEQFF.

By frequency, this clonotype is medium-sized (0.01 to 0.1%). The rearrangement uses TRBV28 and TRBJ2-7; TCRdb returns TRBD1, unconfirmable since there is no DNA. This CDR3 spans 15 amino acids. Germline V gene lookup returns CDR1 MDHEN and CDR2 SYDVKM. This chain's CDR3 is CASRGGTGGSYEQYF.

This clonotype is deemed medium-sized by its frequency. This chain uses TRBV5-1 with TRBJ2-3. The CDR3 is 12 residues long. Germline CDR1 and CDR2: SGHRS and YFSETQ. The CDR3 spells CASSLDTDTQYF.

This chain joins TRBV20-1 and TRBJ2-1; with no DNA, the TCRdb D assignment of TRBD2 cannot be verified. This CDR3 is 16 amino acids long. Germline CDR1 and CDR2: DFQATT and SNEGSKA (reference sequence). The CDR3 loop reads CSARRASGSSYNEQFF.

This rearrangement joins TRBV29-1 to TRBJ2-7; TCRdb lists TRBD2, though no DNA is available to test this call. CDR3 size: 13 residues. Germline V gene lookup returns CDR1 SQVTM and CDR2 ANQGSEA. CDR3 protein: CSGTSGHTYEQYF.

J is TRBJ2-1 and V is TRBV29-1; TCRdb selects TRBD2, and the lack of DNA leaves this call unchecked. The CDR3 sequence is 18 residues long. Germline values: CDR1 SQVTM, CDR2 ANQGSEA. The CDR3 sequence is CSVEDLQASGASYNEQFF.

This clonotype is called medium-sized (0.01 to 0.1%) based on its frequency. The chain links TRBV29-1 to TRBJ2-1. CDR1 and CDR2 (germline): SQVTM, ANQGSEA. The CDR3 has 13 amino acids. The CDR3 is CSVLWENHNEQFF.

This chain links TRBV11-2 with TRBJ2-7; TCRdb's D gene call, TRBD1, goes unchecked for lack of DNA. The germline gives CDR1 SGHAT, CDR2 FQNNGV. The CDR3 contains 16 residues. The CDR3 sequence is CASSSARTRLPKEQYF. Full variable domain (rest looked up from reference TRBV11-2 and TRBJ2-7): EAGVAQSPRYKIIEKRQSVAFWCNPISGHATLYWYQQILGQGPKLLIQFQNNGVVDDSQLPKDRFSAERLKGVDSTLKIQPAKLEDSAVYLCASSSARTRLPKEQYFGPGTRLTVT.

The chain joins TRBV10-3 to TRBJ2-7. Germline V gives CDR1 ENHRY, CDR2 SYGVKD. The CDR3 has 15 residues. The CDR3: CAISESTDSSYEQYF.

CDR3 amino acids: CASSLPTGTLNTGELFF. This chain joins TRBV11-2 and TRBJ2-2; TCRdb indicates TRBD2, and absent DNA this call remains unverified. The CDR3 covers 17 residues. Germline V CDR1 and CDR2: SGHAT, FQNNGV.

The rearrangement joins TRBV28 to TRBJ2-1. The CDR3 sequence is 13 residues long. Germline V gives CDR1 MDHEN, CDR2 SYDVKM. The CDR3: CASSPPIGDEQFF.

The chain combines TRBV29-1 with TRBJ1-4; the D gene TCRdb calls, TRBD1, cannot be checked with no DNA. Germline V gene data show CDR1 as SQVTM and CDR2 as ANQGSEA. The CDR3 runs 14 residues. CDR3 region: CSVAPVGGSEKLFF.

The chain links TRBV29-1 to TRBJ2-1; TCRdb proposes TRBD2, but this gene call is untestable without DNA. Germline V lookup: CDR1 SQVTM, CDR2 ANQGSEA. The CDR3 runs 14 residues. The CDR3 spells CSAILTVAFNEQFF.

This clonotype is labeled medium-sized (0.01 to 0.1%) based on frequency. The V and J genes are TRBV4-1 and TRBJ1-1; TCRdb calls TRBD1, which cannot be checked without DNA. Germline V gene lookup returns CDR1 MGHRA and CDR2 YSYEKL. The CDR3 is 15 residues long. CDR3 amino acids: CASSQADRGNTEAFF.

The rearrangement links TRBV10-1 to TRBJ2-7; the D call of TRBD1 rests on TCRdb alone, since no DNA is present to check it. This CDR3 is 15 amino acids long. The germline V gene has CDR1 WNHNN and CDR2 SYGVQD (reference sequence). CDR3 in amino acids: CASSDPGISDYEQYF.

By frequency, this clonotype is medium-sized. This chain uses TRBV29-1 with TRBJ2-2; lacking DNA, the TRBD1 call made by TCRdb goes unchecked. Germline V lookup: CDR1 SQVTM, CDR2 ANQGSEA. This CDR3 region has 12 residues. CDR3 in amino acids: CSYDRGAGELFF.

This chain connects TRBV5-1 to TRBJ2-7; TCRdb selects TRBD1, and the lack of DNA leaves this call unchecked. This CDR3 has 14 residues. The V gene's germline CDR1 is SGHRS and CDR2 YFSETQ. The chain's CDR3 is CASSSTELTYEQYF.

The chain recombines TRBV29-1 with TRBJ2-5; TCRdb names TRBD1, which stays unverified in the absence of DNA. This CDR3 has 13 amino acids. From germline, CDR1 is SQVTM and CDR2 ANQGSEA. This chain's CDR3 is CSTPSRERETQYF.

The V call is TRBV21-1, the J call TRBJ2-7; the D gene TCRdb calls, TRBD2, cannot be checked with no DNA. TRBV21-1 represents a pseudogene. CDR3 length: 17 residues. CDR3 in amino acids: CASSTSRTSGSPYEQYF.

The chain carries TRBV13 and TRBJ2-3. Germline V gives CDR1 PRHDT, CDR2 FYEKMQ (reference sequence). This CDR3 is built from 14 residues. The chain's CDR3 is CASTFQRSTDTQYF. The full variable domain, rest sourced from reference TRBV13 and TRBJ2-3, is AAGVIQSPRHLIKEKRETATLKCYPIPRHDTVYWYQQGPGQDPQFLISFYEKMQSDKGSIPDRFSAQQFSDYHSELNMSSLELGDSALYFCASTFQRSTDTQYFGPGTRLTVL.

V usage is TRBV2 and J usage is TRBJ2-4; TCRdb returns TRBD1, unconfirmable since there is no DNA. The CDR3 has 17 residues. In germline, CDR1 is SNHLY, CDR2 FYNNEI. CDR3 amino acids: CASSEGQGQVPKNIQYF.